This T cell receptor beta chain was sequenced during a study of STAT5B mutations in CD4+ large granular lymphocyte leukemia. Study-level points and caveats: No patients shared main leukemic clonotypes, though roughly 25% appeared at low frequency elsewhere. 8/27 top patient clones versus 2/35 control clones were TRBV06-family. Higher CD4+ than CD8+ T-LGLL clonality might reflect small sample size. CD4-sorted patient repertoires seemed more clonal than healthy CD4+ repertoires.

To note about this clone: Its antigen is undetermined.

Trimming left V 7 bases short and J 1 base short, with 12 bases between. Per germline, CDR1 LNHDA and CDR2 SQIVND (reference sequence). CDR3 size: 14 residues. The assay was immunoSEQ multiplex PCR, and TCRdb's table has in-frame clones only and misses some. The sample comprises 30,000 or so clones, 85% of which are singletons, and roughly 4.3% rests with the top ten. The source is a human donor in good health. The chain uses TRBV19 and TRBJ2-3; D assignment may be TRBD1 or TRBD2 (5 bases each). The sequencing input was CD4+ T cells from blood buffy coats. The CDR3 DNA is TGTGCCAGTAAGGCCGGGGCGGGCACAGATACGCAGTATTTT. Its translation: CASKAGAGTDTQYF.